Below are 21 T cell receptor beta chains sequenced from a single sample in a study of blood T cell repertoires in COVID-19. Assay: immunoSEQ multiplex PCR; the TCRdb copy retains only in-frame clones and omits some. The repertoire has roughly 57,000 clones, approximately 87% of them found once; the top ten carry 6.5%. Sequencing was done on a sample of peripheral blood. These receptors were obtained from a woman in her sixties with COVID-19, enrolled during active disease.

The J gene is TRBJ2-3, the V gene TRBV2; D might be TRBD2 (6 bases). This CDR3 is 15 amino acids long. The germline gives CDR1 SNHLY, CDR2 FYNNEI. V lost 6 bases, J lost 0 bases, and 13 bases lay in between. This CDR3 reads CASRTGTLSTDTQYF. The CDR3 bases are TGTGCCAGCAGGACCGGGACTCTCAGCACAGATACGCAGTATTTT.

In its sample, this clone was seen a few times. The chain employs TRBV14 and TRBJ2-1; D gene uncertain. The CDR3 has 13 amino acids. Between the trimmed V and J ends, which lost 0 bases and 4 bases, there was a span of 4 bases. In germline, CDR1 is SGHDN, CDR2 FVKESK. The CDR3 region is CASSQDRYNEQFF. The CDR3 DNA reads as TGTGCCAGCAGCCAAGACCGTTACAATGAGCAGTTCTTC.

The V and J genes are TRBV21-1 and TRBJ2-2; whether TRBD1, the table's D call, matches the DNA was not checked. TRBV21-1 is a pseudogene segment. This CDR3 comprises 12 residues. Here the CDR3 DNA reads TGTGCCAGCAGCACAATTACCGGGGAGCTGTTTTTT. Translating gives CASSTITGELFF.

The chain is built from TRBV10-2 and TRBJ1-1; D call uncertain. CDR1 and CDR2 from the germline V gene are WSHSY and SAAADI. This CDR3 spans 11 amino acids. Trimming took 6 bases from V and 2 from J, leaving 4 bases between them. Here the CDR3 reads CASSVNTEAFF. The CDR3 nucleotides are TGCGCCAGCAGCGTCAACACTGAAGCTTTCTTT.

V usage is TRBV2 and J usage is TRBJ2-1; 7 bases fit TRBD2. Germline V gives CDR1 SNHLY, CDR2 FYNNEI. The CDR3 sequence is 16 residues long. The V gene end was trimmed by 6 bases and the J gene end by 0 bases; junction bases not matched to a gene: 8. Here the CDR3 DNA reads TGTGCCAGCAGAGAGGGACTATCCAGCTCCTACAATGAGCAGTTCTTC. It is translated as CASREGLSSSYNEQFF.

The chain is built from TRBV6-5 and TRBJ2-7, with TRBD1 matching 10 bases. Germline CDR1 is MNHEY and CDR2 is SVGAGI. With 6 bases clipped from V and 2 bases from J, the junction kept 7 bases outside the gene matches. CDR3 size: 15 residues. The CDR3 loop is CASRPRGQGTYEQYF. In nucleotides, the CDR3 is TGTGCCAGCAGGCCCAGGGGACAGGGGACCTACGAGCAGTACTTC.

The rearrangement uses TRBV7-9 and TRBJ2-1; 12 bases fit TRBD2. The length of the CDR3 is 14 residues. Germline V gives CDR1 SEHNR, CDR2 FQNEAQ (reference sequence). V shed 6 bases and J 4 bases; nucleotides not matched to a gene: 1. The CDR3 nucleotides are TGTGCCAGCAGGCTAGCGGGGGGGTACAATGAGCAGTTCTTC. It is translated as CASRLAGGYNEQFF. Variable domain in full (rest from reference TRBV7-9 and TRBJ2-1): DTGVSQNPRHKITKRGQNVTFRCDPISEHNRLYWYRQTLGQGPEFLTYFQNEAQLEKSRLLSDRFSAERPKGSFSTLEIQRTEQGDSAMYLCASRLAGGYNEQFFGPGTRLTVL.

The chain joins TRBV27 to TRBJ1-6; D might be TRBD1 (6 bases). The CDR3 is 15 amino acids. Looked up from germline, CDR1 is MNHEY and CDR2 is SMNVEV (reference sequence). V was clipped by 6 bases and J by 5 bases, with 14 bases between them. The CDR3 region is CASRPRTDNNSPLHF. The CDR3 bases are TGTGCCAGCAGGCCTAGGACAGATAATAATTCACCCCTCCACTTT.

This sequence joins TRBV2 and TRBJ2-5; a weak D match, TRBD2 (5 bases). CDR1 SNHLY and CDR2 FYNNEI come from the germline V gene. The CDR3 loop spans 15 amino acids. The germline V and J ends were trimmed by 6 bases and 5 bases, with 19 bases remaining between them. The CDR3 nucleotides are TGTGCCAGCAGCTCCCCGACGGTGCCGGGGGAGACCCAGTACTTC. Translation gives CASSSPTVPGETQYF.

The chain is built from TRBV12-3 or TRBV12-4 and TRBJ1-5, with a tentative D call TRBD1 (6 bases). This CDR3 is built from 13 residues. V was shortened by 1 base and J by 7 bases, with 8 bases between the two germline ends. As DNA, the CDR3 is TGTGCCAGCAGTTTAGTAGGGGGACAGCCCCAGCATTTT. It yields the protein CASSLVGGQPQHF.

This chain links TRBV30 with TRBJ2-2, with 11 bases that match TRBD2. V was pared by 0 bases and J by 2 bases, with 5 bases of the junction left unmatched. The CDR3 totals 17 residues. The germline V gene has CDR1 GTSNPN and CDR2 SVGIG (reference sequence). DNA of the CDR3: TGTGCCTGGAGTGTACGACTAGCGGGACCTAACACCGGGGAGCTGTTTTTT. As protein: CAWSVRLAGPNTGELFF.

The chain recombines TRBV11-3 with TRBJ2-1; 7 nucleotides match TRBD1. The CDR3 totals 14 residues. Germline lookup yields CDR1 SGHNT and CDR2 YENEEA. The V gene end was trimmed by 5 bases and the J gene end by 2 bases; junction bases not matched to a gene: 3. This CDR3 is CASSRQGTYNEQFF. CDR3 in DNA: TGTGCCAGCAGCAGACAGGGTACCTACAATGAGCAGTTCTTC.

The V gene is TRBV27, the J gene TRBJ2-3; the match to TRBD2 covers 12 bases. CDR3 length: 17 amino acids. The V gene's germline CDR1 is MNHEY and CDR2 SMNVEV (reference sequence). The V gene end was trimmed by 5 bases and the J gene end by 4 bases; junction bases not matched to a gene: 10. The CDR3: CASSARLAGDYSDTQYF. The CDR3 nucleotides read TGTGCCAGCAGTGCCCGACTAGCGGGAGACTATTCAGATACGCAGTATTTT.

The rearrangement uses TRBV2 and TRBJ2-1; 8 bases map to TRBD2. The CDR3 sequence is 16 residues long. The trim removed 5 bases at V and 5 bases at J, leaving 11 bases unmatched. Germline V gene lookup returns CDR1 SNHLY and CDR2 FYNNEI. This CDR3 reads CASSTNGLAIDNEQFF. In DNA form, the CDR3 reads TGTGCCAGCAGTACCAATGGACTAGCCATCGACAATGAGCAGTTCTTC.

This clone appeared a single time. The chain couples TRBV27 to TRBJ1-2; D ambiguous. The CDR3 is 15 amino acids. Looked up from germline, CDR1 is MNHEY and CDR2 is SMNVEV (reference sequence). V dropped 2 bases and J dropped 13 bases, with 23 bases sitting between them. The CDR3 region is CASSLDRLGQRPITF. The CDR3 region has the DNA TGTGCCAGCAGTTTAGACCGGTTGGGCCAACGGCCCATCACCTTC.

The chain recombines TRBV5-4 with TRBJ1-1; 10 bases are a match to TRBD1. The germline gives CDR1 SGHNT, CDR2 YYREEE (reference sequence). Trimming removed 2 bases from V and 1 base from J; junction bases left unmatched: 2. CDR3 length: 15 residues. The CDR3 protein is CASSFDRGRNTEAFF. CDR3 coding DNA: TGTGCCAGCAGCTTCGACAGGGGGCGGAACACTGAAGCTTTCTTT.

The chain recombines TRBV3-1 (or the pseudogene TRBV3-2) with TRBJ2-1; TRBD2 agrees at 9 bases. V was pared by 6 bases and J by 2 bases, with 11 bases of the junction left unmatched. The CDR3 runs 17 residues. The germline gives CDR1 LGHDT, CDR2 YNNKEL (reference sequence). This CDR3 is CASRQRGGRGPYNEQFF. Here the CDR3 DNA reads TGTGCCAGCAGACAACGTGGCGGGAGGGGCCCCTACAATGAGCAGTTCTTC.

The chain links TRBV19 to TRBJ2-1, with 9 bases that match TRBD1. Trimming at V came to 4 bases and at J to 3 bases, leaving 10 bases not matched to a gene. Germline CDR1 LNHDA, CDR2 SQIVND (reference sequence). This CDR3 has 17 amino acids. CDR3 residues: CASSKIGTGRYYNEQFF. The CDR3 coding sequence is TGTGCCAGTAGTAAAATCGGGACAGGGCGTTACTACAATGAGCAGTTCTTC.

CDR3 protein: CAISEGGQSSNQPQHF. CDR3 DNA sequence: TGTGCCATCAGTGAGGGGGGACAGAGTAGCAATCAGCCCCAGCATTTT. This chain joins TRBV10-3 and TRBJ1-5; 7 positions agree with TRBD1. The germline V gene encodes CDR1 ENHRY and CDR2 SYGVKD. V shed 2 bases, J shed 0 bases, and the junction held 4 bases outside the gene matches. The CDR3 is 16 residues long.

This clone was recorded a few times. The chain recombines TRBV27 with TRBJ2-1; 9 bases are shared with TRBD1. Germline values: CDR1 MNHEY, CDR2 SMNVEV (reference sequence). The CDR3 runs 15 residues. J was trimmed by 2 bases and V by 3 bases; bases with no gene match: 2. CDR3 region: CASSFDRGAYNEQFF. The CDR3 DNA sequence: TGTGCCAGCAGTTTTGACAGGGGGGCCTACAATGAGCAGTTCTTC.

This chain links TRBV9 with TRBJ1-5, with a weak D call TRBD1 (5 bases). CDR1 and CDR2 from the germline V gene are SGDLS and YYNGEE. The CDR3 contains 14 residues. V was pared by 3 bases and J by 6 bases, with 13 bases between. In DNA form, the CDR3 reads TGTGCCAGCAGCGGGGGTCGGGGGACTCAGCCCCAGCATTTT. Translation: CASSGGRGTQPQHF. Together with reference TRBV9 and TRBJ1-5, the CDR3 gives the full variable domain: DSGVTQTPKHLITATGQRVTLRCSPRSGDLSVYWYQQSLDQGLQFLIQYYNGEERAKGNILERFSAQQFPDLHSELNLSSLELGDSALYFCASSGGRGTQPQHFGDGTRLSIL.